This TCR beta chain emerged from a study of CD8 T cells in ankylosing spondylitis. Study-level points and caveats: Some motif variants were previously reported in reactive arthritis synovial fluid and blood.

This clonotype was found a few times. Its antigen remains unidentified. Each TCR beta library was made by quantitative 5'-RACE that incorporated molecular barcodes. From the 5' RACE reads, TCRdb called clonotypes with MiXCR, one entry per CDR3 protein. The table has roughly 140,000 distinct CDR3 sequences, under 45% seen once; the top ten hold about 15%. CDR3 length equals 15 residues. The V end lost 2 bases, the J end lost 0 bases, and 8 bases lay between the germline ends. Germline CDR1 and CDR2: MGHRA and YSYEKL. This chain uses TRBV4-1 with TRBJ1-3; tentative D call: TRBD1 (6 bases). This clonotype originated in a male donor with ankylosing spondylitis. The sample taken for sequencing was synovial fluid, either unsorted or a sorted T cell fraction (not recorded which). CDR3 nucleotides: TGCGCCAGCAGCCAACAGGGGTACTCTGGAAACACCATATATTTT. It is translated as CASSQQGYSGNTIYF.